This is a list of T cell receptor beta chains from one sample in a study of T cells in Graves' hyperthyroidism and ophthalmopathy. TCRdb re-derived calls from the multiplex PCR reads in MiXCR, one entry per CDR3 protein. The profile covers fewer than 500,000 distinct CDR3 sequences, with 13% appearing a single time and around 21% taken by the ten largest. The sequencing input was blood. The receptor set was obtained from a young man with Graves' hyperthyroidism that later progressed to Graves' ophthalmopathy. The CDR3 runs from the conserved cysteine through the conserved F or W. The D gene is left open where the match is weak.

D gene: TRBD2
J gene: TRBJ2-3
V gene: TRBV10-3
CDR3 protein: CAISAAGVYTDTQYF

D gene: NA
J gene: TRBJ1-5
V gene: TRBV28
CDR3 protein: CASSLAGTRNQPQHF

D gene: TRBD2
J gene: TRBJ2-1
V gene: TRBV20-1
CDR3 protein: CSARDERGAGEQFF

D gene: TRBD1
J gene: TRBJ1-2
V gene: TRBV28
CDR3 protein: CASRTGGASCGYTF

D gene: NA
J gene: TRBJ1-2
V gene: TRBV6-1
CDR3 protein: CASSEARGIYGYTF

D gene: NA
J gene: TRBJ1-2
V gene: TRBV28
CDR3 protein: CASSFRGWHGYTF

D gene: NA
J gene: TRBJ1-1
V gene: TRBV10-3
CDR3 protein: CAISESGDATEAFF

D gene: NA
J gene: TRBJ1-2
V gene: TRBV30
CDR3 protein: CAWSPTGRYGYTF

D gene: NA
J gene: TRBJ1-4
V gene: TRBV2
CDR3 protein: CAIQGRHGNEKLFF

D gene: NA
J gene: TRBJ2-1
V gene: TRBV9
CDR3 protein: CASSVAIGVSYNEQFF

D gene: TRBD2
J gene: TRBJ2-1
V gene: TRBV2
CDR3 protein: CASIRLLAGGPSEQFF

D gene: NA
J gene: TRBJ2-7
V gene: TRBV30
CDR3 protein: CAVDILPEQYF

D gene: TRBD2
J gene: TRBJ2-7
V gene: TRBV9
CDR3 protein: CASSVSSGDYEQYF

D gene: NA
J gene: TRBJ1-3
V gene: TRBV28
CDR3 protein: CASAPGNTIYF

D gene: NA
J gene: TRBJ2-5
V gene: TRBV6-1
CDR3 protein: CASSPKSGRYETQYF

D gene: NA
J gene: TRBJ1-5
V gene: TRBV4-1
CDR3 protein: CASSDRAFNQPQHF

D gene: NA
J gene: TRBJ2-7
V gene: TRBV7-9
CDR3 protein: CASSFEQVEQYF

D gene: NA
J gene: TRBJ1-1
V gene: TRBV7-8
CDR3 protein: CASSPRVFNTEAFF

D gene: NA
J gene: TRBJ1-6
V gene: TRBV18
CDR3 protein: CASSPSTGGGGSPLHF

D gene: TRBD1
J gene: TRBJ1-2
V gene: TRBV20-1
CDR3 protein: CSALPDRAAGYTF

D gene: TRBD1
J gene: TRBJ1-6
V gene: TRBV7-6
CDR3 protein: CASSLSRPTGLRSYNSPLHF

D gene: NA
J gene: TRBJ1-5
V gene: TRBV11-1
CDR3 protein: CASSLSPDSNQPQHF

D gene: NA
J gene: TRBJ2-7
V gene: TRBV30
CDR3 protein: CAWTRGLDEQYF

D gene: TRBD1
J gene: TRBJ1-2
V gene: TRBV6-1
CDR3 protein: CASSRTGASYGYTF

D gene: TRBD1
J gene: TRBJ2-7
V gene: TRBV7-3
CDR3 protein: CASRRSQGARNYEQYF

D gene: NA
J gene: TRBJ1-5
V gene: TRBV6-5
CDR3 protein: CASSYSLNQPQHF

D gene: NA
J gene: TRBJ1-1
V gene: TRBV5-1
CDR3 protein: CASQAVQEGTEAFF

D gene: NA
J gene: TRBJ1-1
V gene: TRBV4-1
CDR3 protein: CASSQDPGRKGVNTEAFF

D gene: TRBD2
J gene: TRBJ2-3
V gene: TRBV24-1
CDR3 protein: CATSSSGGFTDTQYF

D gene: NA
J gene: TRBJ2-6
V gene: TRBV7-2
CDR3 protein: CASSLLPDSGANVLTF

D gene: NA
J gene: TRBJ1-1
V gene: TRBV7-3
CDR3 protein: CASTASGSTEAFF

D gene: NA
J gene: TRBJ1-2
V gene: TRBV14
CDR3 protein: CASSQIGDNYGYTF

D gene: TRBD1
J gene: TRBJ2-5
V gene: TRBV5-1
CDR3 protein: CASSSTGAPQETQYF

D gene: NA
J gene: TRBJ2-7
V gene: TRBV20-1
CDR3 protein: CSASWGTGGYEQYF

D gene: NA
J gene: TRBJ1-1
V gene: TRBV12-3/TRBV12-4
CDR3 protein: CASSFLVTEAFF

D gene: NA
J gene: TRBJ2-1
V gene: TRBV7-2
CDR3 protein: CASSSDGNAYNEQFF

D gene: NA
J gene: TRBJ2-5
V gene: TRBV10-3
CDR3 protein: CAISDPGAWETQYF

D gene: TRBD1
J gene: TRBJ2-7
V gene: TRBV18
CDR3 protein: CASSPGTGGYEQYF

D gene: NA
J gene: TRBJ1-1
V gene: TRBV7-9
CDR3 protein: CASRARIDGDTEAFF

D gene: NA
J gene: TRBJ2-7
V gene: TRBV5-1
CDR3 protein: CASSLEPYEQYF

D gene: NA
J gene: TRBJ2-7
V gene: TRBV27
CDR3 protein: CASSLRAAYEQYF

D gene: TRBD1
J gene: TRBJ1-2
V gene: TRBV18
CDR3 protein: CASSPGQGTSLNGYTF

D gene: TRBD1
J gene: TRBJ1-5
V gene: TRBV2
CDR3 protein: CASSREGQVGSNQPQHF

D gene: NA
J gene: TRBJ2-1
V gene: TRBV9
CDR3 protein: CASSVRTSSYNEQFF

D gene: NA
J gene: TRBJ2-5
V gene: TRBV12-3/TRBV12-4
CDR3 protein: CASSPLRGAQETQYF

D gene: NA
J gene: TRBJ2-6
V gene: TRBV29-1
CDR3 protein: CSVELPGANVLTF

D gene: NA
J gene: TRBJ1-6
V gene: TRBV28
CDR3 protein: CASSLVRDHSPLHF

D gene: TRBD1
J gene: TRBJ1-4
V gene: TRBV7-9
CDR3 protein: CASSPARGHREKLFF

D gene: NA
J gene: TRBJ1-2
V gene: TRBV7-9
CDR3 protein: CASSSDRPGHRGSYYGYTF

D gene: TRBD2
J gene: TRBJ2-7
V gene: TRBV6-5
CDR3 protein: CASSYSAPGRAYSYEQYF

D gene: NA
J gene: TRBJ2-2
V gene: TRBV6-1
CDR3 protein: CASRARVARESGELFF

D gene: NA
J gene: TRBJ1-2
V gene: TRBV5-1
CDR3 protein: CASSSSAGTVYGYTF

D gene: NA
J gene: TRBJ2-5
V gene: TRBV2
CDR3 protein: CASSENAGARETQYF

D gene: NA
J gene: TRBJ1-1
V gene: TRBV20-1
CDR3 protein: CSALTQGTEAFF

D gene: NA
J gene: TRBJ2-3
V gene: TRBV7-6
CDR3 protein: CASSKGSGRYTDTQYF

D gene: NA
J gene: TRBJ1-1
V gene: TRBV11-2
CDR3 protein: CASSSIRGKRITEAFF

D gene: NA
J gene: TRBJ1-2
V gene: TRBV2
CDR3 protein: CASSEDLRSFYGYTF

D gene: TRBD2
J gene: TRBJ2-5
V gene: TRBV6-5
CDR3 protein: CASSYKRGGSGETQYF

D gene: NA
J gene: TRBJ1-2
V gene: TRBV20-1
CDR3 protein: CSAPRGYTF